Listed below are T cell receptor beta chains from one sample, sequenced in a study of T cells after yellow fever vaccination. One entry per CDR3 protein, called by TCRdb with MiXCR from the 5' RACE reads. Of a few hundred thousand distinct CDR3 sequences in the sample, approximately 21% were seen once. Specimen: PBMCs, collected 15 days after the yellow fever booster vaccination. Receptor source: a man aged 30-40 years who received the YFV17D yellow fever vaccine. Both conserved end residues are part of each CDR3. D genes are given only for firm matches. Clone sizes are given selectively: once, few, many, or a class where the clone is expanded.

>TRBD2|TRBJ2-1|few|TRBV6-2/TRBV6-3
TGTGCCACCTTCTTGGGGACTAGCGGGAACCCCCCCAGCTCCTACAATGAGCAGTTCTTC
CATFLGTSGNPPSSYNEQFF
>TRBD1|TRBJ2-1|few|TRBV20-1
TGCAGTGCTCAGAGGGGGACAGGAAGCTATGAGCAGTTCTTC
CSAQRGTGSYEQFF
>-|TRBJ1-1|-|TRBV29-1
TGCAGCGTTATAAAAACAGGGAGAGAAGCTTTCTTT
CSVIKTGREAFF
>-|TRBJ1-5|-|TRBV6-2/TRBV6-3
TGTGCCAGCAAACAGGATAGCAATCAGCCCCAGCATTTT
CASKQDSNQPQHF
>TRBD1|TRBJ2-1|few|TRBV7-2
TGTGCCAGCAGCTCACTACAACGGGACAGAGGAGGTGAGCAGTTCTTC
CASSSLQRDRGGEQFF
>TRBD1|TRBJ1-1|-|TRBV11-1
TGTGCCAGCAGCTTAGTACTTTTTATGACAGGGTCTAACACTGAAGCTTTCTTT
CASSLVLFMTGSNTEAFF
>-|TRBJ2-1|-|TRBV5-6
TGTGCCAGCAGCCCCCGGGGAGGCGACCTCTCCTACAATGAGCAGTTCTTC
CASSPRGGDLSYNEQFF
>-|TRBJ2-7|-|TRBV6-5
TGTGCCAGCAGTTATCTAGGTGGTGTGTACGAGCAGTACTTC
CASSYLGGVYEQYF
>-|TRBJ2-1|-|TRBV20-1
TGCAGTGCAAAGGGACGGTACAATGAGCAGTTCTTC
CSAKGRYNEQFF
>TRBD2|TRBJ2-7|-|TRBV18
TGTGCCAGCTCACCCTTTACTAGCGGTGCCTCCTACGAGCAGTACTTC
CASSPFTSGASYEQYF
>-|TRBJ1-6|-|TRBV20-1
TGCAGTGCTAGAGAGACGGGTATCATTAATTCACCCCTCCACTTT
CSARETGIINSPLHF
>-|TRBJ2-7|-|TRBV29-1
TGCAGCGTGGAGCTCGTCTCCGAGCAGTACTTC
CSVELVSEQYF
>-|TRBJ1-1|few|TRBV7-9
TGTGCCAGCAGCTTAACTGCAGGGATGTTTGAAGCTTTCTTT
CASSLTAGMFEAFF
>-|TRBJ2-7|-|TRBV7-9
TGTGCCAGCAGCTTAGTGGGTAGCAGGGCAGCCGAGGGGCAGTACTTC
CASSLVGSRAAEGQYF
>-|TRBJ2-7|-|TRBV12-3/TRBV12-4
TGTGCCAGCAGTTTAGTCCCGGGCGGGGACGAGCAGTACTTC
CASSLVPGGDEQYF
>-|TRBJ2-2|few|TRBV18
TGTGCCAGCTCACCAGCGGGCGCCACCGGGGAGCTGTTTTTT
CASSPAGATGELFF
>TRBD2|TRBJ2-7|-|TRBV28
TGTGCCAGCAAGCAAGCGGGAGTGGCCTACGAGCAGTACTTC
CASKQAGVAYEQYF
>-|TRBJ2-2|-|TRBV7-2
TGTGCCAGCAGCTCCCCCATCGGGGAGCTGTTTTTT
CASSSPIGELFF
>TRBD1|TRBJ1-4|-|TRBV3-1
TGTGCCAGCAGCCCGGACAGGGTCGAAAAACTGTTTTTT
CASSPDRVEKLFF
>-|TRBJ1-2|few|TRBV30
TGTGCCGCGTCACAGGGTTCATCGTTTGGCTACACCTTC
CAASQGSSFGYTF
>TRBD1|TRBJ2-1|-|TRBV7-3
TGTGCCAGCAGCTCCGGGACAGGGCAGTTCTTC
CASSSGTGQFF
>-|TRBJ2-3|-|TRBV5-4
TGTGCCAGCAGCTTGGATGCTAGCGCGACAGATACGCAGTATTTT
CASSLDASATDTQYF
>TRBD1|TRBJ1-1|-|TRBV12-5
TGTGCTAGTGGTTGGGCCCAGGGGGGCACTGAAGCTTTCTTT
CASGWAQGGTEAFF
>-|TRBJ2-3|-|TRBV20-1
TGCAGTGGACAGTACACAGATACGCAGTATTTT
CSGQYTDTQYF
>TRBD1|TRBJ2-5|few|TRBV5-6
TGTGCCAGCAGCTTGAGGACAGGGATAACCCAAGAGACCCAGTACTTC
CASSLRTGITQETQYF